A single sample gave rise to the 28 T cell receptor beta chains below, sequenced in a study of blood T cell repertoires in COVID-19. Clones were sequenced by immunoSEQ multiplex PCR, and TCRdb holds only the in-frame ones, with some missing. This table has 95,000 to 100,000 clones, 70% to 90% appearing once. The sequenced sample consisted of peripheral blood. The receptor set was obtained from a woman aged 30 to 39 with acute or convalescent COVID-19.

The rearrangement joins TRBV5-1 to TRBJ2-7, with 10 bases aligning to TRBD2. Trimming at V came to 4 bases and at J to 2 bases, leaving 3 bases not matched to a gene. CDR1 and CDR2 from the germline V gene are SGHRS and YFSETQ. CDR3 length: 14 residues. CDR3 sequence reads: CASSVGLAAYEQYF. The CDR3, as DNA: TGCGCCAGCAGCGTCGGACTAGCGGCCTACGAGCAGTACTTC.

This clone has only one observation. The chain carries TRBV9 and TRBJ2-3; no clear D gene. The V and J ends lost 0 bases and 0 bases respectively, with 11 bases between them. This CDR3 is 16 amino acids long. CDR1 and CDR2 (germline): SGDLS, YYNGEE. The CDR3, as DNA: TGTGCCAGCAGCGTAGATCAACCCACTAGCACAGATACGCAGTATTTT. Translation gives CASSVDQPTSTDTQYF. Variable domain in full (rest from reference TRBV9 and TRBJ2-3): DSGVTQTPKHLITATGQRVTLRCSPRSGDLSVYWYQQSLDQGLQFLIQYYNGEERAKGNILERFSAQQFPDLHSELNLSSLELGDSALYFCASSVDQPTSTDTQYFGPGTRLTVL.

This clone was counted a single time. The rearrangement uses TRBV28 and TRBJ1-4; D not certain. The CDR3 runs 12 residues. V gave up 5 bases and J gave up 8 bases, with 9 bases separating them. Germline V gene lookup returns CDR1 MDHEN and CDR2 SYDVKM. The CDR3 is CASSGGSEKLFF. CDR3 DNA: TGTGCCAGCAGTGGAGGTAGCGAAAAACTGTTTTTT.

This clone was seen only a few times. J is TRBJ1-1 and V is TRBV10-1; D possibly corresponds to TRBD1 (5 bases). The germline CDR1 and CDR2 sequences are WNHNN and SYGVQD (reference sequence). V lost 2 bases and J 4 bases, leaving 8 bases between the germline ends. The CDR3 loop spans 13 amino acids. CDR3 sequence reads: CASSEQGATEAFF. The CDR3 DNA reads TGCGCCAGCAGTGAGCAGGGTGCCACTGAAGCTTTCTTT.

V is TRBV10-3 and J is TRBJ2-1; possible D gene TRBD1, 5 bases. V shed 0 bases and J shed 4 bases, with 10 bases lying between them. CDR1 and CDR2 from the germline V gene are ENHRY and SYGVKD. The length of the CDR3 is 15 residues. This CDR3 reads CAISESRGNYNEQFF. In DNA, the CDR3 is TGTGCCATCAGTGAGTCAAGGGGAAATTACAATGAGCAGTTCTTC.

The CDR3 spells CASSEPGQVYEKLFF. The CDR3 DNA reads as TGTGCCAGCAGTGAACCGGGACAGGTTTATGAAAAACTGTTTTTT. The chain carries TRBV25-1 and TRBJ1-4, with 8 bases matching TRBD1. The CDR3 sequence is 15 residues long. With V trimmed by 2 bases and J by 6 bases, 5 bases remained unmatched. Germline V gives CDR1 MGHDK, CDR2 SYGVNS.

On this clone itself: The sample contains more than one DNA sequence encoding this CDR3. The chain employs TRBV7-8 and TRBJ2-3, with 7 bases that match TRBD2. The CDR3 extends over 16 amino acids. The J segment lost 0 bases and the V segment lost 5 bases, leaving 8 bases of the junction unmatched. Germline V gene data show CDR1 as SGHVS and CDR2 as FQNEAQ. CDR3 sequence (DNA): TGTGCCAGCAGCCTTGTAAGCGGGGCTAGCACAGATACGCAGTATTTT. Translating gives CASSLVSGASTDTQYF.

The V gene is TRBV2, the J gene TRBJ2-3, with D tentatively TRBD2 (6 bases). There are 12 residues in the CDR3. Germline assignment: CDR1 SNHLY and CDR2 FYNNEI. The V end was cut by 3 bases, the J end by 5 bases, with 6 bases between. The CDR3, as DNA: TGTGCCAGCAGTGACGGGGGAGATACGCAGTATTTT. Translation: CASSDGGDTQYF.

The chain couples TRBV19 to TRBJ2-1; 8 nucleotides agree with TRBD1. Looked up from germline, CDR1 is LNHDA and CDR2 is SQIVND (reference sequence). The J segment lost 5 bases and the V segment lost 3 bases, leaving 9 bases of the junction unmatched. The CDR3 is made up of 16 amino acids. DNA for the CDR3: TGTGCCAGTAGTATGGGGACAGGACCTTGGGACAATGAGCAGTTCTTC. This encodes CASSMGTGPWDNEQFF.

The V call is TRBV15, the J call TRBJ2-7; 9 nucleotides agree with TRBD1. V lost 0 bases to trimming and J lost 5 bases; unmatched junction nucleotides: 8. CDR1 LNHNV and CDR2 YYDKDF come from the germline V gene (reference sequence). This CDR3 comprises 16 residues. The CDR3 loop reads CATSRESDRGNNEQYF. DNA of the CDR3: TGTGCCACCAGCAGAGAAAGCGACAGGGGGAATAACGAGCAGTACTTC.

The chain recombines TRBV27 with TRBJ1-6; TRBD1 matches 7 bases. CDR1 is MNHEY and CDR2 is SMNVEV in the germline V gene (reference sequence). The CDR3 contains 14 residues. V dropped 2 bases and J dropped 7; count of bases not matched to a gene: 2. This CDR3 is CASSLDRENSPLHF. The CDR3 region has the DNA TGTGCCAGCAGTTTAGACAGGGAAAATTCACCCCTCCACTTT.

In regard to this clone: Other DNA sequences in the same sample also yield this CDR3. CDR3 nucleotide sequence: TGTGCCAGCAGCGCCGGGACAGGGGGCCTCTACGAGCAGTACTTC. Translating it yields CASSAGTGGLYEQYF. The gene calls are TRBV9 and TRBJ2-7; 12 bases line up with TRBD1. The V segment lost 3 bases and the J segment 3 bases; nucleotides outside the gene matches: 4. This CDR3 has 15 amino acids. Per the germline V gene, CDR1 is SGDLS and CDR2 is YYNGEE.

V is TRBV6-5 and J is TRBJ2-2, with D possibly being TRBD1 (6 bases). Germline V lookup: CDR1 MNHEY, CDR2 SVGAGI. This CDR3 has 15 amino acids. V dropped 6 bases and J dropped 4 bases, with 15 bases sitting between them. In nucleotides, the CDR3 is TGTGCCAGCAGACCTACAGGGAGTAGCACCGGGGAGCTGTTTTTT. It codes for CASRPTGSSTGELFF.

This clone occurred once. The rearrangement uses TRBV25-1 and TRBJ2-5, with D unresolved. The germline gives CDR1 MGHDK, CDR2 SYGVNS. This CDR3 contains 15 residues. Trimming stripped 6 bases from V and 5 bases from J, with 19 bases between. The CDR3 nucleotides are TGTGCCAGCAGCGAACCAGTCCTACCGCGGGAGACCCAGTACTTC. Translation gives CASSEPVLPRETQYF.

This clone was counted once. This chain links TRBV5-4 with TRBJ2-7, with a tentative D call TRBD1 (6 bases). CDR1 is SGHNT and CDR2 is YYREEE in the germline V gene (reference sequence). This CDR3 comprises 14 residues. Trimming took 2 bases from V and 6 from J, leaving 15 bases between them. DNA for the CDR3: TGTGCCAGCAGCTTCGGGACAACGGAAAGCGAGCAGTACTTC. Its protein is CASSFGTTESEQYF.

The rearrangement links TRBV9 to TRBJ2-1; a possible D gene is TRBD1 (7 bases). The CDR3 length is 15 residues. The V end was cut by 6 bases, the J end by 0 bases, with 13 bases between. Germline CDR1 SGDLS, CDR2 YYNGEE. Here the CDR3 reads CASTEGASSYNEQFF. In nucleotides, the CDR3 is TGTGCCAGCACGGAGGGGGCCAGCTCCTACAATGAGCAGTTCTTC.

The chain joins TRBV12-5 to TRBJ2-3, with TRBD1 matching over 8 bases. Looked up from germline, CDR1 is LGHNT and CDR2 is FRNRAP. J gave up 0 bases and V 3 bases, and 5 bases lay outside the gene matches. The CDR3 runs to 16 residues. The CDR3 DNA reads as TGTGCTAGTGGTTTTGCCCGGGACAGGAGCACAGATACGCAGTATTTT. It translates to CASGFARDRSTDTQYF.

The V and J genes are TRBV7-8 and TRBJ2-7; maybe TRBD1 (5 bases). CDR1 and CDR2 (germline): SGHVS, FQNEAQ. The ends were cut back, 6 bases at V and 12 bases at J, with 18 bases in the middle. This CDR3 is 12 amino acids long. The CDR3 loop is CASRGPNYVMYF. CDR3 DNA: TGTGCCAGCAGGGGGCCTAATTACGTAATGTACTTC.

The rearrangement links TRBV6-5 to TRBJ1-1; the D gene is possibly TRBD1 (5 bases). The V gene's germline CDR1 is MNHEY and CDR2 SVGAGI. This CDR3 contains 11 residues. V shed 8 bases and J shed 7 bases, with 11 bases lying between them. CDR3 amino acids: CASQTELEAFF. The CDR3 region has the DNA TGTGCCAGCCAGACAGAGCTTGAAGCTTTCTTT.

The CDR3 nucleotides are TGTGCCAGCAGTTTGGGCCTCCCTGGCTACACCTTC. It is translated as CASSLGLPGYTF. The chain carries TRBV12-3 or TRBV12-4 and TRBJ1-2, with no clear D. The length of the CDR3 is 12 residues. V was pared by 3 bases and J by 7 bases, with 9 bases between.

The chain carries TRBV29-1 and TRBJ2-1; 8 bases line up with TRBD2. The J segment lost 5 bases and the V segment lost 6 bases, leaving 9 bases of the junction unmatched. The CDR3 is made up of 14 amino acids. Germline CDR1 and CDR2: SQVTM and ANQGSEA. The CDR3 is CSVGIGGADNEQFF. CDR3 DNA: TGCAGCGTAGGTATCGGGGGGGCGGACAATGAGCAGTTCTTC.

V gene TRBV5-1 combines with J gene TRBJ2-2, with D perhaps matching TRBD1 (6 bases). Looked up from germline, CDR1 is SGHRS and CDR2 is YFSETQ. The CDR3 consists of 17 residues. The germline V and J ends were trimmed by 2 bases and 4 bases, with 18 bases remaining between them. The CDR3 here is CASSLGGLHRLTGELFF. The DNA for the CDR3 is TGCGCCAGCAGCTTAGGGGGTCTGCACCGACTCACCGGGGAGCTGTTTTTT.

This clone was found a few times. The CDR3 reads CASRGAGEGSYEQYF. The DNA of the CDR3 is TGTGCCAGCAGGGGTGCAGGGGAAGGTTCCTACGAGCAGTACTTC. V gene TRBV13 combines with J gene TRBJ2-7; D is possibly TRBD1 (6 bases). Trimming cost V 6 bases and J 1 base, with 16 bases left between them. Germline CDR1 and CDR2: PRHDT and FYEKMQ (reference sequence). The CDR3 is 15 amino acids.

This chain uses TRBV15 with TRBJ2-1; 9 bases map to TRBD2. CDR1 and CDR2 (germline): LNHNV, YYDKDF (reference sequence). CDR3 length: 14 amino acids. V lost 5 bases and J lost 10; bases outside the gene matches: 9. CDR3: CATSPGTSPYEQFF. CDR3 nucleotides: TGTGCCACCAGCCCAGGGACTAGCCCATACGAGCAGTTCTTC.

The gene calls are TRBV9 and TRBJ2-2; D gene ambiguous. V lost 0 bases to trimming and J lost 0 bases, with 9 bases between them. The CDR3 contains 16 residues. Looked up from germline, CDR1 is SGDLS and CDR2 is YYNGEE. The CDR3, as DNA: TGTGCCAGCAGCGTAGCCACTACGGCGAACACCGGGGAGCTGTTTTTT. Protein sequence: CASSVATTANTGELFF.

The chain joins TRBV2 to TRBJ2-2; 9 bases align to TRBD1. The CDR3 is 13 residues long. Germline V gene sequence: CDR1 SNHLY, CDR2 FYNNEI. V lost 6 bases, J lost 8 bases, and 4 bases stayed unmatched. The DNA of the CDR3 is TGTGCCAGCAGGGGGACAGGGAATGGGGAGCTGTTTTTT. The encoded protein is CASRGTGNGELFF.

This clone was seen only a few times. V is TRBV10-3 and J is TRBJ2-7, with 8 bases that match TRBD1. The germline gives CDR1 ENHRY, CDR2 SYGVKD. J was trimmed by 7 bases and V by 4 bases; bases with no gene match: 9. CDR3 length: 14 amino acids. The CDR3 sequence is CAISAMDRVGEQYF. The CDR3 bases are TGTGCCATCAGTGCCATGGACAGGGTAGGTGAGCAGTACTTC.

The rearrangement joins TRBV10-1 to TRBJ1-1; no definite D call. Germline V gives CDR1 WNHNN, CDR2 SYGVQD (reference sequence). There are 11 residues in the CDR3. V was shortened by 6 bases and J by 10 bases, with 12 bases between the two germline ends. The CDR3 coding sequence is TGCGCCAGCAGAAACACCCCGGGAGCTTTCTTT. This codes for CASRNTPGAFF.